Shown below are 19 T cell receptor beta chains from a single sample sequenced in a study of blood T cells in healthy people across ages. Through a sample-barcoded 5' primer and a J-beta primer mix, a second PCR was run for roughly 6 to 12 cycles. TCRdb independently ran MiXCR on the 5' RACE reads; one entry per CDR3 protein. The repertoire includes roughly 930,000 distinct CDR3 sequences, 40% to 60% of them detected once, and roughly 12% sits in the top ten. The specimen sequenced was blood. These receptors were obtained from a man aged 25 to 45 in good health.

This clonotype was seen a few times. The rearrangement joins TRBV20-1 to TRBJ2-5; 8 bases fit TRBD2. Germline CDR1 reads DFQATT; CDR2 reads SNEGSKA (reference sequence). Trimming at V came to 6 bases and at J to 2 bases, leaving 5 bases not matched to a gene. This CDR3 has 13 amino acids. CDR3 in DNA: TGCAGTGCAAGGACTAGCATACAAGAGACCCAGTACTTC. Protein product: CSARTSIQETQYF.

This clonotype was seen more than once but under ten times. The V and J genes are TRBV5-1 and TRBJ2-5; possible D gene TRBD2, 6 bases. The end of the DNA fits TRBJ2-7 better, so the J call may be wrong. Germline-derived CDR1 and CDR2 are SGHRS and YFSETQ. There are 16 residues in the CDR3. This CDR3 reads CASGPTGTSSPYEQYF. The CDR3 bases are TGCGCCAGCGGACCTACCGGGACTTCCTCCCCGTACGAGCAGTACTTC.

This clonotype has only one observation. The rearrangement links TRBV12-3 or TRBV12-4 to TRBJ2-5; TRBD1 might be the D (5 bases). Matching the DNA end better, TRBJ2-7 makes the J call doubtful. The CDR3 runs 14 residues. The CDR3 bases are TGTGCCAGCAGGTTGGACACCCAAGGCAACGAGCAGTACTTC. This translates into CASRLDTQGNEQYF.

A few counts support this clonotype. The chain carries TRBV5-1 and TRBJ2-3; D not certain. This CDR3 is 14 amino acids long. Germline values: CDR1 SGHRS, CDR2 YFSETQ. The V end lost 5 bases, the J end lost 4 bases, and 14 bases lay between the germline ends. CDR3 sequence (DNA): TGCGCCAGCAGGGCACTAAGTACCGCAGATACGCAGTATTTT. This sequence encodes CASRALSTADTQYF.

J is TRBJ2-5 and V is TRBV29-1, with TRBD2 identical over 9 bases. V dropped 8 bases and J dropped 5; count of bases not matched to a gene: 9. This CDR3 comprises 13 residues. Germline V gene sequence: CDR1 SQVTM, CDR2 ANQGSEA. This CDR3 reads CSIAAGGRETQYF. CDR3 bases: TGCAGCATTGCAGCGGGGGGACGTGAGACCCAGTACTTC. Using reference TRBV29-1 and TRBJ2-5 for the parts outside the CDR3, the full variable domain is SAVISQKPSRDICQRGTSLTIQCQVDSQVTMMFWYRQQPGQSLTLIATANQGSEATYESGFVIDKFPISRPNLTFSTLTVSNMSPEDSSIYLCSIAAGGRETQYFGPGTRLLVL.

Concerning this clonotype: Being one base from a much bigger clone, this may be a read error. The rearrangement joins TRBV12-3 or TRBV12-4 to TRBJ2-5, with 8 bases matching TRBD1. The last part of the DNA fits TRBJ2-7 better; the J call may be wrong. The CDR3 covers 14 residues. The CDR3 sequence is CASSRQGNTGEQYF. Written as DNA, the CDR3 is TGTGCCAGCAGCCGACAGGGGAATACAGGCGAGCAGTACTTC.

V is TRBV4-3 and J is TRBJ2-5; D gene unclear. The length of the CDR3 is 13 residues. Germline loops: CDR1 LGHNA, CDR2 YSLEER. The germline V and J ends were trimmed by 0 bases and 11 bases, with 13 bases remaining between them. This chain's CDR3 is CASSQDRPNEQYF. The CDR3, as DNA: TGCGCCAGCAGCCAAGATCGTCCGAATGAGCAGTACTTC.

This chain connects TRBV13 to TRBJ2-5, with 9 bases that match TRBD2. The V segment lost 3 bases and the J segment 11 bases; nucleotides outside the gene matches: 19. CDR3 length: 17 residues. Germline CDR1 PRHDT, CDR2 FYEKMQ (reference sequence). CDR3 coding DNA: TGTGCCAGCAGCTTCGGTAGCGGGGGCCCCTCCTACAATGAGCAGTACTTC. The encoded protein is CASSFGSGGPSYNEQYF.

The chain combines TRBV20-1 with TRBJ2-3, with TRBD1 matching 10 bases. Germline loops: CDR1 DFQATT, CDR2 SNEGSKA (reference sequence). The CDR3 has 13 amino acids. J gave up 6 bases and V 8 bases, and 8 bases lay outside the gene matches. The CDR3 loop is CSYIRTGGDTQYF. DNA for the CDR3: TGCAGTTATATTCGGACAGGGGGGGATACGCAGTATTTT.

There are many counts of this clonotype. The chain recombines TRBV20-1 with TRBJ2-7; D not resolved. Germline V lookup: CDR1 DFQATT, CDR2 SNEGSKA (reference sequence). V was pared by 0 bases and J by 5 bases, with 14 bases between. The CDR3 is made up of 14 amino acids. The CDR3 here is CSAREQPIFDEQYF. In nucleotides, the CDR3 is TGCAGTGCTAGAGAGCAACCGATCTTCGACGAGCAGTACTTC.

This clonotype was picked up one time. Given a much more abundant clone one base away, this may be a read error. The chain combines TRBV3-1 with TRBJ2-3, with 8 positions matching TRBD2. Germline V CDR1 and CDR2: LGHDT, YNNKEL (reference sequence). The CDR3 has 16 amino acids. For the CDR3, the DNA is TGTACCAGCAGCCAAGACGGGACTAGGAGGGCAGATACGCAGTATTTT. The encoded protein is CTSSQDGTRRADTQYF.

This clonotype was counted a single time. The chain joins TRBV24-1 to TRBJ2-2; possible D gene TRBD1, 5 bases. In germline, CDR1 is KGHDR, CDR2 SFDVKD. This CDR3 is built from 17 residues. Trimming pared 0 bases from V and 0 bases from J, leaving 10 bases between. CDR3 protein: CATSDLTGETNTGELFF. CDR3 nucleotide sequence: TGTGCCACCAGTGATTTGACAGGAGAAACGAACACCGGGGAGCTGTTTTTT.

The chain has TRBV27 and TRBJ2-3, with a tentative D call TRBD2 (6 bases). CDR3 length equals 12 residues. Germline V gives CDR1 MNHEY, CDR2 SMNVEV (reference sequence). V was shortened by 5 bases and J by 9 bases, with 12 bases between the two germline ends. The CDR3 bases are TGTGCCAGCAGTCTTACAGCGGGCACGCAGTATTTT. This encodes CASSLTAGTQYF.

This clonotype appeared a few times. The CDR3 DNA reads as TGCGCCAGCAGCTGGCCGAGGGGGCAAGGCACAGATACGCAGTATTTT. Amino acid sequence: CASSWPRGQGTDTQYF. The V call is TRBV5-1, the J call TRBJ2-3; 7 bases match TRBD1. The CDR3 runs 16 residues. After removal of 3 bases from V and 1 base from J, the junction contained 8 bases not matched to a gene. Germline V gene lookup returns CDR1 SGHRS and CDR2 YFSETQ.

The chain recombines TRBV12-3 or TRBV12-4 with TRBJ1-6; no reliable D call. V was shortened by 3 bases and J by 6 bases, with 9 bases between the two germline ends. The CDR3 contains 14 residues. The CDR3: CASSFWGSNSPLHF. The CDR3 DNA is TGTGCCAGCAGTTTCTGGGGTTCTAATTCACCCCTCCACTTT.

The J gene is TRBJ2-2, the V gene TRBV10-3, with D unresolved. The CDR3 consists of 13 residues. V lost 6 bases, J lost 4 bases, and 9 bases lay in between. CDR1 ENHRY and CDR2 SYGVKD come from the germline V gene. CDR3 bases: TGTGCCATCAGCGGATGGTCCACCGGGGAGCTGTTTTTT. Its protein product is CAISGWSTGELFF.

This clonotype showed up many times. The chain's CDR3 is CASSYQGPTDTQYF. CDR3 nucleotides: TGTGCCAGCAGTTACCAGGGCCCCACAGATACGCAGTATTTT. The gene calls are TRBV6-2 or TRBV6-3 and TRBJ2-3; maybe TRBD1 (5 bases). The germline gives CDR1 MNHEY, CDR2 SVGEGT. Between the trimmed V and J ends, which lost 2 bases and 2 bases, there was a span of 8 bases. This CDR3 has 14 residues.

V is TRBV12-3 or TRBV12-4 and J is TRBJ2-3; no clear D gene. The CDR3 consists of 14 residues. V lost 2 bases and J 0 bases, leaving 6 bases between the germline ends. The CDR3 spells CASSLCGSTDTQYF. The CDR3 region has the DNA TGTGCCAGCAGTTTATGTGGGAGCACAGATACGCAGTATTTT.

There are a few counts of this clonotype. This CDR3 reads CAITSDRGAYEQYF. As DNA, the CDR3 is TGTGCCATCACCTCGGACAGGGGTGCCTACGAGCAGTACTTC. The rearrangement links TRBV10-3 to TRBJ2-7, with 9 bases aligning to TRBD1. The V gene end was trimmed by 7 bases and the J gene end by 2 bases; junction bases not matched to a gene: 6. Germline V gives CDR1 ENHRY, CDR2 SYGVKD. The CDR3 runs 14 residues.